These T cell receptor beta chains were read from a single sample in a study of cytomegalovirus exposure and HLA in healthy donors. Profiling relied on immunoSEQ multiplex PCR, and the TCRdb table lists in-frame clones only, not all of them. Among 120,000 or so clones listed, approximately 85% were seen once. Specimen: PBMCs. The receptors derive from a male donor in good health and CMV-seropositive. Each CDR3 is given with its conserved first and last residue. Each record gives: V gene, J gene, clone size, CDR3 protein. Clone size is not always given. Where it is, it says once, few, many or a class for expanded clones.

TRBV28	TRBJ1-2	once	CASSFTSGGQRGYTF
TRBV18	TRBJ2-3	-	CASSSTSGSEGDTQYF
TRBV6-1	TRBJ1-2	-	CASRSGQGQGYTF
TRBV4-2	TRBJ2-7	-	CASSQIGLGEEAYEQYF
TRBV6-5	TRBJ2-1	-	CASSPDSSYNEQFF
TRBV27	TRBJ2-7	once	CASSSSGRARLITYEQYF
TRBV28	TRBJ2-5	once	CASRMLDIQETQYF
TRBV5-1	TRBJ1-2	once	CASSSNRGREGYTF
TRBV5-1	TRBJ1-2	-	CASSSGQGRDYGYTF
TRBV6-1	TRBJ1-1	-	CASSLDSWMNTEAFF
TRBV2	TRBJ1-2	-	CASSRVANYGYTF
TRBV5-1	TRBJ2-5	-	CASSYGRGMEETQYF
TRBV7-9	TRBJ2-7	-	CASSTQSGVYEQYF
TRBV28	TRBJ2-7	once	CARSFPFSSYEQYF
TRBV10-3	TRBJ2-2	-	CAIRDTNTGELFF
TRBV19	TRBJ1-1	-	CASSIGGMNTEAFF
TRBV28	TRBJ1-5	few	CASSFGSQPQHF
TRBV28	TRBJ2-3	-	CASSPGQGGTDTQYF
TRBV25-1	TRBJ2-7	-	CASSNSVGQGSSYEQYF
TRBV7-3	TRBJ2-7	-	CASSPRRDSPYEQYF
TRBV12-5	TRBJ2-2	-	CATPAGTSGNTGELFF
TRBV7-9	TRBJ2-2	-	CASSLELTPGELFF
TRBV7-9	TRBJ1-2	-	CASSLEQGGGYTF
TRBV7-3	TRBJ2-1	few	CASSLRGTDNNEQFF
TRBV6-7	TRBJ2-1	-	CASSYRSSGAISSYNEQFF
TRBV5-1	TRBJ2-3	-	CASSLGLAGEADTQYF
TRBV7-3	TRBJ2-1	once	CASSLSGRAGEQFF
TRBV6-4	TRBJ1-1	once	CASSADRATEAFF
TRBV6-5	TRBJ1-2	-	CASSYSYQGAWGYTF
TRBV7-9	TRBJ2-7	few	CSSSPGLAGTYEQYF
TRBV18	TRBJ2-7	few	CASSPYGPALSYEQYF
TRBV7-9	TRBJ2-1	-	CASSSGTSGRVDNEQFF
TRBV19	TRBJ2-2	-	CASSSPGGTGELFF
TRBV5-1	TRBJ2-1	-	CASSLVALVDYNEQFF
TRBV28	TRBJ2-1	-	CASSFIETGLASGNEQFF
TRBV11-2	TRBJ2-7	-	CASSLGLASYEQYF
TRBV27	TRBJ2-7	-	CGSGQLSSYEQYF
TRBV6-5	TRBJ2-7	-	CASGGQVAYEQYF
TRBV28	TRBJ1-4	-	CASSLFPGIEEKLFF